What follows are 28 T cell receptor beta chains derived from one specimen sequenced in a study of OX40 agonist ivuxolimab in advanced cancers. Measured with immunoSEQ multiplex PCR; TCRdb has only the in-frame clones, and not every one. Among roughly 34,000 clones listed, about 80% were seen once. Sequenced here: CD4+ or CD8+ T cells sorted from blood, sampled in a trial of the OX40 agonist ivuxolimab. The source of these receptors is an adult with an advanced solid tumor such as melanoma, head and neck, liver or kidney cancer.

This clone was recorded once. The rearrangement links TRBV4-2 to TRBJ2-7; D is perhaps TRBD2 (5 bases). The CDR3 is 15 amino acids. CDR1 and CDR2 (germline): LGHNA, YNFKEQ. Deletions cut 0 bases from V and 0 bases from J, with 9 bases between. CDR3 in amino acids: CASSQDPGSSYEQYF. CDR3 in DNA: TGTGCCAGCAGCCAAGACCCGGGGTCCTCCTACGAGCAGTACTTC.

The chain has TRBV7-2 and TRBJ1-2, with D possibly being TRBD1 (6 bases). Trimming shortened V by 2 bases and J by 6 bases, and 16 bases separated the two germline ends. The CDR3 is made up of 15 amino acids. Germline V CDR1 and CDR2: SGHTA, FQGNSA. The CDR3 region is CASSLTGQRGDGYTF. As DNA, the CDR3 is TGTGCCAGCAGCTTAACTGGACAGAGGGGGGATGGCTACACCTTC. Looking up the rest from reference TRBV7-2 and TRBJ1-2 gives the full variable domain: GAGVSQSPSNKVTEKGKDVELRCDPISGHTALYWYRQSLGQGLEFLIYFQGNSAPDKSGLPSDRFSAERTGGSVSTLTIQRTQQEDSAVYLCASSLTGQRGDGYTFGSGTRLTVV.

The chain recombines TRBV30 with TRBJ1-1, with no clear D. Between the trimmed V and J ends, which lost 0 bases and 0 bases, there was a span of 17 bases. Germline V gene data show CDR1 as GTSNPN and CDR2 as SVGIG (reference sequence). The CDR3 spans 17 residues. The CDR3 loop reads CAWSVMGAWAVNTEAFF. Here the CDR3 DNA reads TGTGCCTGGAGTGTAATGGGTGCATGGGCTGTGAACACTGAAGCTTTCTTT.

V usage is TRBV5-1 and J usage is TRBJ2-7; D may be TRBD1 (6 bases). Germline V gene data show CDR1 as SGHRS and CDR2 as YFSETQ. The length of the CDR3 is 16 residues. Trimming pared 0 bases from V and 0 bases from J, leaving 13 bases between. The DNA for the CDR3 is TGCGCCAGCAGCTTGGCCCGAACAGGGAACTCCTACGAGCAGTACTTC. Amino acid sequence: CASSLARTGNSYEQYF.

The chain is built from TRBV30 and TRBJ2-5; 8 nucleotides agree with TRBD1. The J call may be faulty, since TRBJ2-7 better matches the DNA end. This CDR3 is 13 amino acids long. Germline loops: CDR1 GTSNPN, CDR2 SVGIG (reference sequence). This CDR3 is CAWSHYTGGEQYF. In DNA form, the CDR3 reads TGTGCCTGGAGTCACTACACAGGGGGCGAGCAGTACTTC.

CDR3 in DNA: TGTGCCAGCAGTTACCCGGGGGAAGAGCAGTACTTC. Its translation: CASSYPGEEQYF. J is TRBJ2-7 and V is TRBV6-6, with D perhaps TRBD2 (6 bases). Germline V lookup: CDR1 MNHNY, CDR2 SVGAGI (reference sequence). Trimming removed 2 bases from V and 7 bases from J, with 9 bases in between. The CDR3 sequence is 12 residues long.

The chain joins TRBV28 to TRBJ2-2, with D possibly TRBD2 on 6 matching bases. CDR3 size: 15 residues. Germline V CDR1 and CDR2: MDHEN, SYDVKM. The V and J ends lost 9 bases and 6 bases respectively, with 20 bases between them. The CDR3 sequence: CASRGSGRESGELFF. The CDR3 region has the DNA TGTGCCAGTCGGGGCAGCGGGCGCGAATCCGGGGAGCTGTTTTTT. Complete variable domain (other parts from reference TRBV28 and TRBJ2-2): DVKVTQSSRYLVKRTGEKVFLECVQDMDHENMFWYRQDPGLGLRLIYFSYDVKMKEKGDIPEGYSVSREKKERFSLILESASTNQTSMYLCASRGSGRESGELFFGEGSRLTVL.

The chain recombines TRBV4-3 with TRBJ2-7; TRBD2 matches at 8 bases. The germline V gene encodes CDR1 LGHNA and CDR2 YSLEER. The V gene end was trimmed by 7 bases and the J gene end by 4 bases; junction bases not matched to a gene: 9. The CDR3 length is 14 residues. DNA for the CDR3: TGCGCCAGCAAACCGGGACTAGGCGATTACGAGCAGTACTTC. Protein: CASKPGLGDYEQYF.

In this sample, this clone turned up a few times. This chain joins TRBV7-6 and TRBJ2-3; no reliable D call. There are 13 residues in the CDR3. CDR1 is SGHVS and CDR2 is FNYEAQ in the germline V gene. V was clipped by 5 bases and J by 4 bases, with 10 bases between them. As DNA, the CDR3 is TGTGCCAGCAGCCCTCCCGGCGCAGATACGCAGTATTTT. Protein product: CASSPPGADTQYF.

Here the CDR3 reads CASSVEGRTYEQYF. CDR3 sequence (DNA): TGTGCCAGCAGCGTAGAAGGGCGAACCTACGAGCAGTACTTC. The gene calls are TRBV9 and TRBJ2-7; D remains unclear. Trimming pared 0 bases from V and 2 bases from J, leaving 9 bases between. The CDR3 is 14 amino acids. CDR1 is SGDLS and CDR2 is YYNGEE in the germline V gene.

The gene calls are TRBV7-9 and TRBJ2-7; possible D gene TRBD1, 6 bases. V lost 4 bases, J lost 4 bases, and 11 bases lay in between. Per germline, CDR1 SEHNR and CDR2 FQNEAQ (reference sequence). The CDR3 contains 13 residues. DNA of the CDR3: TGTGCCAGCAGCTCGTGGGACACTTACGAGCAGTACTTC. Encoded protein: CASSSWDTYEQYF.

This clone has a single count. CDR3 protein: CASSQGGGYGYTF. CDR3 DNA: TGTGCCAGCAGCCAGGGGGGAGGCTATGGCTACACCTTC. The V and J genes are TRBV2 and TRBJ1-2; 7 bases map to TRBD1. Germline CDR1 and CDR2: SNHLY and FYNNEI. Trimming took 6 bases from V and 4 from J; bases not matched to a gene: 5. The CDR3 is 13 residues long.

This clone was seen more than once but under ten times. The rearrangement joins TRBV7-2 to TRBJ1-1; possible D gene TRBD1, 5 bases. The CDR3 is made up of 13 amino acids. Germline V gene data show CDR1 as SGHTA and CDR2 as FQGNSA. Trimming stripped 1 base from V and 7 bases from J, with 10 bases between. CDR3 coding DNA: TGTGCCAGCAGCTTAGGACTAGGGGTTGAAGCTTTCTTT. Translated: CASSLGLGVEAFF.

The gene calls are TRBV27 and TRBJ1-2; 7 bases align to TRBD1. Looked up from germline, CDR1 is MNHEY and CDR2 is SMNVEV (reference sequence). V lost 2 bases to trimming and J lost 5 bases; unmatched junction nucleotides: 5. The CDR3 length is 14 residues. CDR3 coding DNA: TGTGCCAGCAGTTTAGGAGGGGGCGAATATGGCTACACCTTC. Its protein is CASSLGGGEYGYTF.

V usage is TRBV7-3 and J usage is TRBJ2-7; tentatively, D is TRBD1 or TRBD2 (5 bases each). V lost 3 bases and J lost 5, with 17 bases in between. CDR3 length equals 15 residues. The germline CDR1 and CDR2 sequences are SGHTA and FQGTGA. CDR3 in amino acids: CASSLYPGTEDEQYF. The CDR3 DNA follows: TGTGCCAGCAGCTTGTACCCCGGGACCGAGGACGAGCAGTACTTC.

Only one count was recorded for this clone. This chain uses TRBV27 with TRBJ2-7; TRBD1 matches 9 bases. The J segment lost 2 bases and the V segment lost 4 bases, leaving 3 bases of the junction unmatched. Germline V gene data show CDR1 as MNHEY and CDR2 as SMNVEV (reference sequence). This CDR3 has 14 amino acids. The CDR3: CASSSDRGPYEQYF. The CDR3 bases are TGTGCCAGCAGTTCGGACAGGGGTCCCTACGAGCAGTACTTC.

The rearrangement joins TRBV5-6 to TRBJ2-7, with D perhaps TRBD1 or TRBD2 (5 bases each). V was clipped by 4 bases and J by 0 bases, with 20 bases between them. CDR3 length equals 17 residues. Germline CDR1 is SGHDT and CDR2 is YYEEEE. CDR3 bases: TGTGCCAGCAGCAGCGGATGGGGCCAGACGAGCTCCTACGAGCAGTACTTC. Translation gives CASSSGWGQTSSYEQYF.

J is TRBJ1-1 and V is TRBV28; 8 nucleotides agree with TRBD1. Trimming at V came to 3 bases and at J to 5 bases, leaving 8 bases not matched to a gene. Per germline, CDR1 MDHEN and CDR2 SYDVKM. This CDR3 has 15 amino acids. The CDR3 loop reads CASSLLGDRRTEAFF. DNA of the CDR3: TGTGCCAGCAGTTTGCTCGGGGACAGGCGAACTGAAGCTTTCTTT.

This chain uses TRBV19 with TRBJ1-1; D is possibly TRBD1 (6 bases). The CDR3 has 13 residues. V was shortened by 10 bases and J by 3 bases, with 15 bases between the two germline ends. Germline V gene lookup returns CDR1 LNHDA and CDR2 SQIVND (reference sequence). Here the CDR3 reads CATLGGTYTEAFF. CDR3 DNA sequence: TGTGCCACCCTAGGGGGTACCTACACTGAAGCTTTCTTT. The full variable domain, with the rest looked up from reference TRBV19 and TRBJ1-1, is DGGITQSPKYLFRKEGQNVTLSCEQNLNHDAMYWYRQDPGQGLRLIYYSQIVNDFQKGDIAEGYSVSREKKESFPLTVTSAQKNPTAFYLCATLGGTYTEAFFGQGTRLTVV.

This chain uses TRBV30 with TRBJ2-7, with no clear D. The V and J ends lost 0 bases and 3 bases respectively, with 0 bases between them. The CDR3 is made up of 10 amino acids. From germline, CDR1 is GTSNPN and CDR2 SVGIG (reference sequence). DNA of the CDR3: TGTGCCTGGAGTGTCTACGAGCAGTACTTC. Protein product: CAWSVYEQYF.

The chain carries TRBV23-1 and TRBJ1-1; D is unresolved. TRBV23-1 is placed among ORFs of uncertain function. This CDR3 is 16 amino acids long. V was trimmed by 4 bases and J by 3 bases, leaving 18 bases between them. CDR3 residues: CASSLDRAMRDTEAFF. The DNA of the CDR3 is TGCGCCAGCAGTCTCGATAGGGCGATGAGGGACACTGAAGCTTTCTTT.

The chain recombines TRBV7-2 with TRBJ1-6, with no clear D. Germline assignment: CDR1 SGHTA and CDR2 FQGNSA. The CDR3 has 13 amino acids. V was trimmed by 4 bases and J by 14 bases, leaving 15 bases between them. The CDR3 DNA reads as TGTGCCAGCAGCTGGTCCTCCGGGGAAGCCCTCCACTTT. As protein: CASSWSSGEALHF.

The V call is TRBV6-1, the J call TRBJ1-5; D is uncertain. The germline V gene has CDR1 MNHNS and CDR2 SASEGT. The CDR3 runs 16 residues. V lost 2 bases, J lost 3 bases, and 14 bases lay in between. The CDR3 DNA follows: TGTGCCAGCAGTGAACCAGCGTTCCCCTACAATCAGCCCCAGCATTTT. Protein product: CASSEPAFPYNQPQHF.

This CDR3 is CASSQDPSPRYEQYF. In DNA form, the CDR3 reads TGCGCCAGCAGCCAAGATCCTAGTCCTAGGTACGAGCAGTACTTC. The genes are TRBV4-3 and TRBJ2-7; no reliable D call. The CDR3 runs 15 residues. V was shortened by 0 bases and J by 4 bases, with 13 bases between the two germline ends. CDR1 is LGHNA, CDR2 YSLEER, per germline.

DNA of the CDR3: TGTGCCAGCTCACCAGTCGGGGAGAGCACCTACAATGAGCAGTTCTTC. Residues: CASSPVGESTYNEQFF. The V call is TRBV18, the J call TRBJ2-1; a possible D gene is TRBD2 (5 bases). CDR1 is KGHSH, CDR2 LQKENI, per germline. Deletions cut 2 bases from V and 2 bases from J, with 13 bases between. CDR3 size: 16 residues. The whole variable domain, remainder taken from reference TRBV18 and TRBJ2-1, is NAGVMQNPRHLVRRRGQEARLRCSPMKGHSHVYWYRQLPEEGLKFMVYLQKENIIDESGMPKERFSAEFPKEGPSILRIQQVVRGDSAAYFCASSPVGESTYNEQFFGPGTRLTVL.

This sequence joins TRBV28 and TRBJ1-5; no firm D call. Germline lookup yields CDR1 MDHEN and CDR2 SYDVKM. With 7 bases removed from V and 5 bases from J, the gap between germline ends came to 15 bases. The CDR3 totals 14 residues. The CDR3 sequence is CASNGIGEHQPQHF. The CDR3 coding sequence is TGTGCCAGCAACGGTATCGGGGAGCATCAGCCCCAGCATTTT.

In this sample, this clone turned up once. V gene TRBV7-9 combines with J gene TRBJ2-1; 7 nucleotides align to TRBD2. The CDR3 sequence is 15 residues long. CDR1 and CDR2 from the germline V gene are SEHNR and FQNEAQ (reference sequence). With 4 bases clipped from V and 7 bases from J, the junction kept 10 bases outside the gene matches. CDR3: CASSSLASPGNEQFF. Here the CDR3 DNA reads TGTGCCAGCAGCTCACTAGCGTCCCCCGGGAATGAGCAGTTCTTC.

The chain couples TRBV30 to TRBJ1-2; D might be TRBD1 (5 bases). Germline values: CDR1 GTSNPN, CDR2 SVGIG (reference sequence). Trimming pared 0 bases from V and 1 base from J, leaving 9 bases between. The CDR3 totals 14 residues. The CDR3 sequence: CAWSVAGINYGYTF. The CDR3 nucleotides read TGTGCCTGGAGTGTAGCAGGGATTAACTATGGCTACACCTTC. The full variable domain, in which reference TRBV30 and TRBJ1-2 provide the parts outside the CDR3, is SQTIHQWPATLVQPVGSPLSLECTVEGTSNPNLYWYRQAAGRGLQLLFYSVGIGQISSEVPQNLSASRPQDRQFILSSKKLLLSDSGFYLCAWSVAGINYGYTFGSGTRLTVV.